This TCR beta chain was recovered during a study of T cell responses to AZD1222 COVID-19 vaccine. The CDR3 extends over 14 amino acids. Trimming removed 0 bases from V and 8 bases from J, with 13 bases in between. Per the germline V gene, CDR1 is MNHEY and CDR2 is SVGAGI. Only in-frame clones appear in the TCRdb table, and some are missing; sequencing was by immunoSEQ multiplex PCR. The data hold more than 100,000 clones, with 88% observed a single time. Regarding the study as a whole: The donors showed a predominance of white British ancestry and of females, with possible underestimation of clonal diversity. Nearly half of unique spike-specific TCRs reportedly avoided B.1.351 and B.1.1.7 mutated regions. Spike-specific TCR breadth rose after two AZD1222 doses, and depth rose as well. Just 6 or 7 AZD1222 recipients were seropositive at baseline.

As to this clone: Its specificity is unknown.

Specimen: peripheral blood, collected on day 0 of AZD1222 vaccination. This chain connects TRBV6-5 to TRBJ1-2, with TRBD1 as a possible D gene (5 bases). The clonotype was recovered from an adult in good health. The chain's CDR3 is CASSYSTAGMGYTF. DNA of the CDR3: TGTGCCAGCAGTTACTCGACGGCAGGGATGGGCTACACCTTC.